Sequencing of this T cell receptor beta chain was carried out in a study of blood T cell repertoires in COVID-19. Study-level background: Researchers got acute and convalescent COVID-19 samples from the United States, Italy and Spain. Nucleic acid was either cDNA or gDNA, and it came from T cells, B-cell-depleted T cells, or PBMCs.

The Seattle patients, enrolled during active infection, were followed longitudinally. Original data processing: Estimation of nucleated cell counts was performed using reference gene primer amplification. Assay used: immunoSEQ multiplex PCR; TCRdb lists only in-frame clones, some missing. V and J calls and clone size are those listed in that table; D and trimming were worked out from the DNA. The sample yields over 100,000 clones, approximately 90% seen once. The CDR3 sequence is 17 residues long. Germline V gene lookup returns CDR1 MDHEN and CDR2 SYDVKM. Unmatched junction bases numbered 9, after V lost 3 bases and J lost 2 bases.

V is TRBV28 and J is TRBJ2-7; 11 nucleotides agree with TRBD2. The origin of this receptor is a man in his sixties with COVID-19, enrolled during active disease. The specimen sequenced was peripheral blood. The CDR3 here is CASSLAVTSGGTYEQYF. The CDR3 coding sequence is TGTGCCAGCAGTTTGGCCGTCACTAGCGGGGGCACCTACGAGCAGTACTTC.